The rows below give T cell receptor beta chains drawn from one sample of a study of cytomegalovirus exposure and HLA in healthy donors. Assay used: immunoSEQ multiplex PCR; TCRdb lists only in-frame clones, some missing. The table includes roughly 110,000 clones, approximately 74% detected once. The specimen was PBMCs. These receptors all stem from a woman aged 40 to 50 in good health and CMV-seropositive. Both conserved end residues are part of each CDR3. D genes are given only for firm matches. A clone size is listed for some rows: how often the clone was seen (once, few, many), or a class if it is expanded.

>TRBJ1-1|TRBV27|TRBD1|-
CASSLFRDRALPRGEDTEAFF
TGTGCCAGCAGTTTATTCCGGGACAGGGCGCTTCCAAGGGGTGAGGACACTGAAGCTTTCTTT
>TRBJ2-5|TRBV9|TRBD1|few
CATLNRGRGQESQYF
TGTGCCACCTTAAACAGGGGGCGGGGGCAAGAGTCCCAGTACTTC
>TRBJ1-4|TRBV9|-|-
CASSVGDGREKLFF
TGTGCCAGCAGCGTAGGGGACGGGAGGGAAAAACTGTTTTTT
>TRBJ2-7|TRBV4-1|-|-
CASSQASGISYEQYF
TGCGCCAGCAGCCAGGCCTCCGGGATCAGCTACGAGCAGTACTTC
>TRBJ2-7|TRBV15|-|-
CATSTGYEQYF
TGTGCCACCAGCACAGGTTACGAGCAGTACTTC
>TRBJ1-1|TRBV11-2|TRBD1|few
CASSMRTGWNTEAFF
TGTGCCAGCAGCATGCGGACAGGATGGAACACTGAAGCTTTCTTT
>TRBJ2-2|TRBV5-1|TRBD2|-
CASSQLAGGPNTGELFF
TGCGCCAGCAGCCAACTAGCGGGGGGGCCGAACACCGGGGAGCTGTTTTTT
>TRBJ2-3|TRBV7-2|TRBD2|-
CASSLGDYTDTQYF
TGTGCCAGCAGCTTAGGGGACTACACAGATACGCAGTATTTT
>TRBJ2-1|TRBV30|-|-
CAWSVTGGQNEQFF
TGTGCCTGGAGTGTAACCGGGGGTCAAAATGAGCAGTTCTTC
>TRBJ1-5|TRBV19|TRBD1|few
CASKQGQHLSSNQPQHF
TGTGCCAGTAAGCAGGGACAGCACCTGTCTAGCAATCAGCCCCAGCATTTT
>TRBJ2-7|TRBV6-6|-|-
CASSYVQNSYEQYF
TGTGCCAGCAGTTACGTTCAGAACTCCTACGAGCAGTACTTC
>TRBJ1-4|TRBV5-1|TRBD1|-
CASSYGTENEKLFF
TGCGCCAGCAGCTATGGGACAGAGAATGAAAAACTGTTTTTT
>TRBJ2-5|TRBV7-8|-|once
CASSPTGEAQYF
TGTGCCAGCAGCCCCACCGGAGAGGCCCAGTACTTC
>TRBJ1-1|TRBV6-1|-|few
CASSEVAGRYTEAFF
TGTGCCAGCAGTGAAGTAGCAGGGAGGTACACTGAAGCTTTCTTT
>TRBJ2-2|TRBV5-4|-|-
CASTATRDTGELFF
TGTGCCAGCACCGCGACCCGGGACACCGGGGAGCTGTTTTTT
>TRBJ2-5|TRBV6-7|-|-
CASSLPKQGSQTQYF
TGTGCCAGCAGTTTACCGAAACAGGGTAGCCAGACCCAGTACTTC
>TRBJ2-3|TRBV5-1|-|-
CARWGGNRWGDTQYF
TGCGCCAGGTGGGGGGGCAATCGGTGGGGAGATACGCAGTATTTT
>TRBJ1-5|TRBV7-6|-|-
CASSLAISNQPQHF
TGTGCCAGCAGCTTAGCCATTAGCAATCAGCCCCAGCATTTT
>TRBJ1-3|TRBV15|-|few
CATSRDPSSGNTIYF
TGTGCCACCAGCAGAGATCCGAGCTCTGGAAACACCATATATTTT
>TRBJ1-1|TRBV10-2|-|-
CASRVGSTEAFF
TGCGCCAGCAGGGTTGGTAGCACTGAAGCTTTCTTT
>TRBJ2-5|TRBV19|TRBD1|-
CASSRGQAQETQYF
TGTGCCAGTAGTAGGGGACAGGCCCAAGAGACCCAGTACTTC
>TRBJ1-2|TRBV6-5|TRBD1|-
CASRTGGNYGYTF
TGTGCCAGCAGGACAGGGGGTAACTATGGCTACACCTTC
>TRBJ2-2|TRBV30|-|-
CAWSVRVGELFF
TGTGCCTGGAGTGTTCGAGTAGGGGAGCTGTTTTTT
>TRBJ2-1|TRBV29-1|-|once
CSSSPGIHYNEQFF
TGCAGCTCTTCCCCCGGGATACATTACAATGAGCAGTTCTTC
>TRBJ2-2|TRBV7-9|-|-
CASSLGTVGELFF
TGTGCCAGCAGCCTCGGTACCGTCGGGGAGCTGTTTTTT
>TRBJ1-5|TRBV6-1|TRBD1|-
CASSDDDREYQPQHF
TGTGCCAGCAGTGATGACGACAGGGAGTATCAGCCCCAGCATTTT
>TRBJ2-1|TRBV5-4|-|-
CASSLGGGTGHYNEQFF
TGTGCCAGCAGCTTGGGGGGAGGGACAGGACATTACAATGAGCAGTTCTTC
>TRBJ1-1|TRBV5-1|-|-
CASSKTGMNTEAFF
TGCGCCAGCAGCAAAACCGGGATGAACACTGAAGCTTTCTTT
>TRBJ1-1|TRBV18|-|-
CASSPQAGTEAFF
TGTGCCAGCTCACCCCAGGCAGGGACTGAAGCTTTCTTT
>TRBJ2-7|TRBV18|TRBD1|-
CASSPPGQGPYEQYF
TGTGCCAGCTCACCTCCGGGACAGGGCCCCTACGAGCAGTACTTC
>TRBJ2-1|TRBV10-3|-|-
CAISVQGNNEQFF
TGTGCCATCAGTGTTCAGGGGAACAATGAGCAGTTCTTC
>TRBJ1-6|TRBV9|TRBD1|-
CASSPNPGQGTPLHF
TGTGCCAGCAGCCCGAACCCGGGACAGGGAACACCCCTCCACTTT
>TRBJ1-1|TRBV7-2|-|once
CASSLGDNTEAFF
TGTGCCAGCAGCTTGGGAGATAACACTGAAGCTTTCTTT
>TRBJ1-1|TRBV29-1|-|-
CSVRAGNTEAFF
TGCAGCGTCCGAGCGGGGAACACTGAAGCTTTCTTT
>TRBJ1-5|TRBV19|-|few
CASSPDSQNQPQHF
TGTGCCAGTAGTCCGGACAGCCAGAATCAGCCCCAGCATTTT
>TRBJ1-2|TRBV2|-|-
CASSEGQGRGYTF
TGTGCCAGCAGTGAGGGTCAGGGGCGCGGCTACACCTTC
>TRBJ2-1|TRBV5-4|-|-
CASSPPGGRRTNPQEQFF
TGTGCCAGCAGCCCCCCGGGTGGGCGCCGGACAAACCCGCAAGAGCAGTTCTTC
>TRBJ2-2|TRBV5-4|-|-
CASSLEGVEAGELFF
TGTGCCAGCAGCTTGGAGGGGGTTGAGGCCGGGGAGCTGTTTTTT
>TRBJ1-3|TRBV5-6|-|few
CASSLGAGLAGNTIYF
TGTGCCAGCAGCTTGGGGGCAGGGCTGGCTGGAAACACCATATATTTT
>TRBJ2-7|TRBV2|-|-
CASTRQGFEQYF
TGTGCCAGCACACGGCAGGGATTCGAGCAGTACTTC
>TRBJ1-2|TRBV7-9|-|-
CASSPTGRTGYTF
TGTGCCAGCAGCCCAACCGGGAGGACTGGCTACACCTTC
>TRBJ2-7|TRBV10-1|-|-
CASRNQGWEQYF
TGCGCCAGCAGAAACCAGGGGTGGGAGCAGTACTTC
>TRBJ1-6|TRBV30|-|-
CAWESSYNSPLHF
TGTGCCTGGGAGAGCTCCTATAATTCACCCCTCCACTTT
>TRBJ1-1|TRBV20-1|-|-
CSATQNTEAFF
TGCAGTGCCACTCAGAACACTGAAGCTTTCTTT
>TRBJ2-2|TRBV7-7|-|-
CASSRLGRENTGELFF
TGTGCTAGCAGCCGCCTCGGGCGGGAGAACACCGGGGAGCTGTTTTTT
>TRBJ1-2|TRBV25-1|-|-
CASSGGKNYGYTF
TGTGCCAGCAGTGGAGGGAAAAACTATGGCTACACCTTC